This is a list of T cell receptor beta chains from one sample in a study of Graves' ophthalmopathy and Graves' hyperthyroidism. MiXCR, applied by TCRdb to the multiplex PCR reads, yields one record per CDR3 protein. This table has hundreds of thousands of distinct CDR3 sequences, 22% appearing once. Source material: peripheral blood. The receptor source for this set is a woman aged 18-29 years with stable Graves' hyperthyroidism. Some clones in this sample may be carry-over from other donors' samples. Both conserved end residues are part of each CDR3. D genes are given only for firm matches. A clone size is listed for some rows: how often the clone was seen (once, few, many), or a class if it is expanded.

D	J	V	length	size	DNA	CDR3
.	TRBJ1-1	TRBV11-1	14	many	TGTGCCAGCACCTACGGGCTCATGAACACTGAAGCTTTCTTT	CASTYGLMNTEAFF
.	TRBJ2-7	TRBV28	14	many	TGTGCCAGCATAGACCGATCCCACTCCTACGAGCAGTACTTC	CASIDRSHSYEQYF
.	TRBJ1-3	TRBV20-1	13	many	TGCAGTGCTAGTGGGTTCTCTGGAAACACCATATATTTT	CSASGFSGNTIYF
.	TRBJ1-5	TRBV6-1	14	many	TGTGCCAGCACACAGGACCGACGGGGACAGCCCCAGCATTTT	CASTQDRRGQPQHF
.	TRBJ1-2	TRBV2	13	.	TGTGCCAGCAGTGTGGACGGAACCTATGGCTACACCTTC	CASSVDGTYGYTF
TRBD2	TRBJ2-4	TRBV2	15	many	TGTGCCAGCAGTGAAGATCGAGCGGGGAAAAACATTCAGTACTTC	CASSEDRAGKNIQYF
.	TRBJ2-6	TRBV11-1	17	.	TGTGCCAGCAGCTTATTAGGGTACCGGGGCGGGGCCAACGTCCTGACTTTC	CASSLLGYRGGANVLTF
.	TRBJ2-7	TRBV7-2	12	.	TGTGCCAGTATGAAAAAGGTCGGGGAGCAGTACTTC	CASMKKVGEQYF
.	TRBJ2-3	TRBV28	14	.	TGTGCCAGCAGTTTGCGTGGATTCACAGATACGCAGTATTTT	CASSLRGFTDTQYF
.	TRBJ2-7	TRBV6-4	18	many	TGTGCCAGCAGTGGTCTCGAAGTCCGGTCTTGGACAAACTACGAGCAGTACTTC	CASSGLEVRSWTNYEQYF
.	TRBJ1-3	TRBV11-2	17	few	TGTGCCAGCAGCTGGGGTAGCAGCCCAAGCTCTGGAAACACCATATATTTT	CASSWGSSPSSGNTIYF